A single sample is the source of the 13 T cell receptor beta chains below, sequenced in a study of blood T cells in healthy people across ages. Next came a second PCR, run for about 6 to 12 cycles, which used a sample-barcoded 5' primer along with a J-beta primer mix. One entry per CDR3 protein results from TCRdb running MiXCR on the 5' RACE reads. The sample records hundreds of thousands of distinct CDR3 sequences, roughly 34% being singletons. The sample taken for sequencing was blood. The receptors come from a man aged 18 to 29 in good health.

This clonotype was detected a few times. This rearrangement joins TRBV4-2 to TRBJ2-3; tentatively, D is TRBD2 (6 bases). This CDR3 spans 16 amino acids. Germline values: CDR1 LGHNA, CDR2 YNFKEQ. The V end lost 0 bases, the J end lost 6 bases, and 16 bases lay between the germline ends. The chain's CDR3 is CASSQDKGTEGDTQYF. Here the CDR3 DNA reads TGTGCCAGCAGCCAAGATAAAGGGACTGAGGGGGATACGCAGTATTTT.

This clonotype was seen a few times. The chain joins TRBV20-1 to TRBJ2-5; 13 bases line up with TRBD2. Trimming took 5 bases from V and 5 from J; bases not matched to a gene: 5. The CDR3 consists of 14 residues. Germline CDR1 and CDR2: DFQATT and SNEGSKA (reference sequence). The CDR3 protein is CSASLAGGPETQYF. CDR3 nucleotide sequence: TGCAGTGCTTCACTAGCGGGGGGGCCCGAGACCCAGTACTTC.

This chain connects TRBV20-1 to TRBJ2-5; TRBD2 is a possible D gene (5 bases). Deletions cut 3 bases from V and 5 bases from J, with 10 bases between. The CDR3 totals 12 residues. CDR1 is DFQATT and CDR2 is SNEGSKA in the germline V gene (reference sequence). The CDR3 loop is CSASPKRETQYF. DNA for the CDR3: TGCAGTGCTAGCCCCAAGCGGGAGACCCAGTACTTC.

This clonotype was counted a few times. The J gene is TRBJ1-1, the V gene TRBV28, with a possible D match to TRBD1 (5 bases). Trimming removed 7 bases from V and 7 bases from J, with 25 bases in between. The CDR3 is 16 residues long. Per germline, CDR1 MDHEN and CDR2 SYDVKM. CDR3 in amino acids: CASISQWGRGGGEAFF. The CDR3 DNA is TGTGCCAGCATTTCCCAGTGGGGCAGAGGAGGCGGTGAAGCTTTCTTT.

This clonotype appeared a single time. The chain combines TRBV5-1 with TRBJ2-3; D gene uncertain. CDR3 length equals 16 residues. V lost 0 bases to trimming and J lost 0 bases, with 11 bases between them. Germline V lookup: CDR1 SGHRS, CDR2 YFSETQ. In DNA form, the CDR3 reads TGCGCCAGCAGCTTGGGGGCACACGCCAGCACAGATACGCAGTATTTT. Translated, it gives CASSLGAHASTDTQYF.

The chain combines TRBV20-1 with TRBJ2-7; D gene unclear. The V gene's germline CDR1 is DFQATT and CDR2 SNEGSKA (reference sequence). This CDR3 region has 14 residues. The V end was cut by 6 bases, the J end by 2 bases, with 17 bases between. As DNA, the CDR3 is TGCAGTGCCGAACCCGGGCCTACAACCTACGAGCAGTACTTC. It encodes CSAEPGPTTYEQYF.

In its sample, this clonotype was seen a few times. V is TRBV4-3 and J is TRBJ1-2; no firm D call. V lost 0 bases and J lost 0, with 11 bases in between. This CDR3 has 16 amino acids. Per the germline V gene, CDR1 is LGHNA and CDR2 is YSLEER. CDR3 in amino acids: CASSQESKGANYGYTF. The DNA for the CDR3 is TGCGCCAGCAGCCAAGAGTCTAAGGGAGCTAACTATGGCTACACCTTC.

V and J are TRBV5-1 and TRBJ2-5, with 12 bases matching TRBD1. The CDR3 is made up of 15 amino acids. J lost 11 bases, V lost 5 bases, and 13 bases had no gene match. Germline CDR1 is SGHRS and CDR2 is YFSETQ. In DNA form, the CDR3 reads TGCGCCAGCAGTACTATCGGGACAGGGGGCGATGAGCAGTACTTC. It encodes CASSTIGTGGDEQYF.

This sequence joins TRBV4-3 and TRBJ2-5, with 9 bases matching TRBD2. Judging by the DNA end, TRBJ2-7 fits better; the J call may be wrong. The CDR3 contains 16 residues. Germline-derived CDR1 and CDR2 are LGHNA and YSLEER. The CDR3 sequence: CASSQRFGLASYEQYF. The CDR3 nucleotides read TGCGCCAGCAGTCAGAGGTTCGGACTAGCGTCGTACGAGCAGTACTTC.

This clonotype was recorded a few times. The CDR3 reads CASSQGHNNEQFF. The CDR3 nucleotides are TGTGCCAGCAGCCAAGGGCACAACAATGAGCAGTTCTTC. J is TRBJ2-1 and V is TRBV3-1; D uncertain. This CDR3 has 13 residues. Trimming cost V 1 base and J 5 bases, with 6 bases left between them. Per the germline V gene, CDR1 is LGHDT and CDR2 is YNNKEL (reference sequence).

This clonotype was recorded many times. V usage is TRBV7-2 and J usage is TRBJ2-5; D gene ambiguous. This CDR3 comprises 14 residues. Trimming took off 5 bases at V and 5 bases at J, with 15 bases between the two ends. The germline gives CDR1 SGHTA, CDR2 FQGNSA. The CDR3 region has the DNA TGTGCCAGCAGCCCACCCTTAGACGGGGAGACCCAGTACTTC. Protein product: CASSPPLDGETQYF.

The chain has TRBV7-2 and TRBJ2-5, with D unresolved. CDR3 size: 15 residues. The V end was cut by 1 base, the J end by 0 bases, with 9 bases between. CDR1 SGHTA and CDR2 FQGNSA come from the germline V gene. CDR3 sequence: CASSLGVTYQETQYF. The DNA for the CDR3 is TGTGCCAGCAGCTTAGGGGTAACGTACCAAGAGACCCAGTACTTC.

About this clonotype itself: A much larger clone is a single base away; this may be a read error. The chain's CDR3 is CASRTSEREEQYF. CDR3 in DNA: TGTGCCAGCAGAACGTCCGAGAGGGAGGAGCAGTACTTC. The chain is built from TRBV12-3 or TRBV12-4 and TRBJ2-4, with D possibly being TRBD2 (6 bases). Between the trimmed V and J ends, which lost 6 bases and 13 bases, there was a span of 19 bases. The CDR3 spans 13 residues.